This entry lists 9 T cell receptor beta chains sequenced from one sample in a study of T-cell reconstitution after alpha-beta-depleted transplantation in children. Preparation of the TCRbeta library involved a method that used unique molecular identifiers. Via MiXCR, TCRdb re-called the PCR reads, giving one row per CDR3 protein. The table shows 230,000 or so distinct CDR3 sequences, with over 9.5% occurring only once. Sequences were derived from PBMCs from the stem cell graft donor, sampled from the stem cell graft. These receptor sequences come from a human donor who donated a stem cell graft to a child with SCID.

At least ten counts were recorded for this clonotype. V is TRBV7-9 and J is TRBJ2-2; 7 positions agree with TRBD1. The CDR3 contains 17 residues. Germline V gene data show CDR1 as SEHNR and CDR2 as FQNEAQ (reference sequence). V lost 5 bases and J lost 1; bases outside the gene matches: 10. CDR3 DNA sequence: TGTGCCAGCAGCCGATTACAGGGGCCCCAGAACACCGGGGAGCTGTTTTTT. Protein sequence: CASSRLQGPQNTGELFF. Full variable domain (remainder filled in from reference TRBV7-9 and TRBJ2-2): DTGVSQNPRHKITKRGQNVTFRCDPISEHNRLYWYRQTLGQGPEFLTYFQNEAQLEKSRLLSDRFSAERPKGSFSTLEIQRTEQGDSAMYLCASSRLQGPQNTGELFFGEGSRLTVL.

In its sample, this clonotype was seen many times. The chain recombines TRBV5-1 with TRBJ1-1; D may be TRBD1 (6 bases). With 3 bases removed from V and 1 base from J, the gap between germline ends came to 13 bases. Germline V gene sequence: CDR1 SGHRS, CDR2 YFSETQ. This CDR3 region has 15 residues. CDR3 residues: CASSSRTVPNTEAFF. Written as DNA, the CDR3 is TGCGCCAGCAGCTCCCGGACAGTCCCGAACACTGAAGCTTTCTTT.

This clonotype was found many times. V usage is TRBV5-1 and J usage is TRBJ1-2; no clear D. Germline values: CDR1 SGHRS, CDR2 YFSETQ. Trimming left V 4 bases short and J 6 bases short, with 16 bases between. CDR3 length: 14 amino acids. The DNA of the CDR3 is TGCGCCAGCAGCCTCGGCTCTAGGCCGAATGGCTACACCTTC. This gives the protein CASSLGSRPNGYTF.

This clonotype was recorded at least ten times. J is TRBJ2-1 and V is TRBV5-1, with TRBD2 matching 7 bases. Unmatched junction bases numbered 12, after V lost 3 bases and J lost 3 bases. CDR3 length: 17 amino acids. Looked up from germline, CDR1 is SGHRS and CDR2 is YFSETQ. In DNA form, the CDR3 reads TGCGCCAGCAGCTGGGGCCCCGGCGGGGAGGGCTACAATGAGCAGTTCTTC. Translated, it gives CASSWGPGGEGYNEQFF.

This clonotype was recorded at least ten times. The CDR3 is CASSDTTGTAEAFF. The DNA for the CDR3 is TGTGCCAGCAGTGACACCACTGGGACAGCTGAAGCTTTCTTT. V usage is TRBV2 and J usage is TRBJ1-1; 7 bases fit TRBD1. The germline V gene encodes CDR1 SNHLY and CDR2 FYNNEI. With 3 bases clipped from V and 6 bases from J, the junction kept 7 bases outside the gene matches. The CDR3 extends over 14 amino acids.

This clonotype was counted many times. The chain recombines TRBV20-1 with TRBJ2-3, with D hard to call. V lost 1 base and J 6 bases, leaving 14 bases between the germline ends. This CDR3 has 14 residues. Germline V gives CDR1 DFQATT, CDR2 SNEGSKA (reference sequence). CDR3 nucleotide sequence: TGCAGTGCTAGAGCCCCCCTTTTCGGGGATACGCAGTATTTT. Translation: CSARAPLFGDTQYF.

There are many counts of this clonotype. The chain couples TRBV29-1 to TRBJ2-3; TRBD2 matches at 7 bases. This CDR3 contains 17 residues. The junction had 10 bases not matched to a gene; V was cut back by 1 base and J by 0 bases. Germline V gives CDR1 SQVTM, CDR2 ANQGSEA. CDR3 sequence reads: CSVEAVKLAPSTDTQYF. CDR3 nucleotide sequence: TGCAGCGTTGAAGCCGTGAAACTAGCGCCGAGCACAGATACGCAGTATTTT.

This clonotype has ten or more counts. The gene calls are TRBV29-1 and TRBJ2-3; 7 nucleotides align to TRBD2. The CDR3 is made up of 13 amino acids. Germline lookup yields CDR1 SQVTM and CDR2 ANQGSEA. V trimming: 8 bases; J trimming: 0 bases; junction bases outside the gene matches: 5. CDR3 coding DNA: TGCAGCCAAGCTAGCGGAAGCACAGATACGCAGTATTTT. It specifies CSQASGSTDTQYF.

The table lists this clonotype with many counts. The chain is built from TRBV4-3 and TRBJ1-2; no definite D call. This CDR3 contains 15 residues. CDR1 and CDR2 from the germline V gene are LGHNA and YSLEER. Trimming removed 0 bases from V and 5 bases from J, with 13 bases in between. The CDR3 bases are TGCGCCAGCAGCCAAGACCCGAGCCGGGGATATGGCTACACCTTC. Its protein product is CASSQDPSRGYGYTF.